The 9 T cell receptor beta chains given below trace back to one sample, sequenced in a study of graft-versus-host responses after intestinal transplantation. For these receptors, no antigen is known. Clones were sequenced by immunoSEQ multiplex PCR, and TCRdb holds only the in-frame ones, with some missing. The sample has more than 85,000 clones; around 93% are singletons. Specimen: unstimulated CD8+ T cells sorted from spleen or lymph node cells, collected before transplant. Every receptor here comes from a human donor who was the organ donor for an intestinal transplant.

The V and J genes are TRBV6-1 and TRBJ2-7; unclear D gene. V lost 6 bases and J lost 2, with 11 bases in between. Germline-derived CDR1 and CDR2 are MNHNS and SASEGT. This CDR3 spans 13 amino acids. CDR3 region: CASRTGGAYEQYF. CDR3 nucleotides: TGTGCCAGCAGAACCGGCGGAGCCTACGAGCAGTACTTC.

V usage is TRBV6-5 and J usage is TRBJ1-2; no clear D gene. The ends were cut back, 7 bases at V and 6 bases at J, with 15 bases in the middle. This CDR3 has 13 residues. Germline V gene sequence: CDR1 MNHEY, CDR2 SVGAGI. For the CDR3, the DNA is TGTGCCAGCAAGAGGTCGCAACCCGATGGCTACACCTTC. Its protein is CASKRSQPDGYTF.

The chain is built from TRBV9 and TRBJ1-1; D is possibly TRBD1 (5 bases). V was trimmed by 3 bases and J by 5 bases, leaving 14 bases between them. Germline CDR1 SGDLS, CDR2 YYNGEE. CDR3 length: 14 amino acids. The CDR3 is CASSAGPRGTEAFF. CDR3 DNA sequence: TGTGCCAGCAGCGCGGGACCGCGGGGAACTGAAGCTTTCTTT. Complete variable domain (other parts from reference TRBV9 and TRBJ1-1): DSGVTQTPKHLITATGQRVTLRCSPRSGDLSVYWYQQSLDQGLQFLIQYYNGEERAKGNILERFSAQQFPDLHSELNLSSLELGDSALYFCASSAGPRGTEAFFGQGTRLTVV.

The chain is built from TRBV9 and TRBJ2-2; D unclear. The germline V gene has CDR1 SGDLS and CDR2 YYNGEE. The CDR3 length is 14 residues. V lost 0 bases to trimming and J lost 5 bases, with 8 bases between them. For the CDR3, the DNA is TGTGCCAGCAGCGTAGATGACTCTACCGGGGAGCTGTTTTTT. Translation: CASSVDDSTGELFF.

V and J are TRBV2 and TRBJ2-7; 7 bases agree with TRBD2. Trimming removed 4 bases from V and 3 bases from J; junction bases left unmatched: 6. The germline V gene has CDR1 SNHLY and CDR2 FYNNEI. This CDR3 region has 14 residues. The CDR3 sequence is CASSGVGGSYEQYF. The CDR3, as DNA: TGTGCCAGCAGTGGGGTAGGCGGGAGCTACGAGCAGTACTTC.

The rearrangement uses TRBV19 and TRBJ2-1, with a possible D match to TRBD2 (6 bases). Trimming stripped 2 bases from V and 10 bases from J, with 21 bases between. Germline loops: CDR1 LNHDA, CDR2 SQIVND (reference sequence). CDR3 length: 16 residues. The CDR3 region has the DNA TGTGCCAGTAGTATAAACCCGCGGAGGGCCCCAAGAGAGCAGTTCTTC. Protein: CASSINPRRAPREQFF.

The rearrangement links TRBV6-1 to TRBJ2-3; a possible D gene is TRBD2 (6 bases). Trimming shortened V by 4 bases and J by 4 bases, and 15 bases separated the two germline ends. Per germline, CDR1 MNHNS and CDR2 SASEGT. The CDR3 length is 15 residues. This chain's CDR3 is CASSGLAMTADTQYF. The CDR3 nucleotides are TGTGCCAGCAGTGGGCTAGCGATGACCGCAGATACGCAGTATTTT.

The rearrangement uses TRBV5-1 and TRBJ1-1; D uncertain. The CDR3 has 15 residues. With 0 bases removed from V and 1 base from J, the gap between germline ends came to 10 bases. Per germline, CDR1 SGHRS and CDR2 YFSETQ. The CDR3 sequence: CASSLAGRENTEAFF. The CDR3 DNA is TGCGCCAGCAGCTTGGCCGGCCGGGAGAACACTGAAGCTTTCTTT. The full variable domain, with the rest looked up from reference TRBV5-1 and TRBJ1-1, is KAGVTQTPRYLIKTRGQQVTLSCSPISGHRSVSWYQQTPGQGLQFLFEYFSETQRNKGNFPGRFSGRQFSNSRSEMNVSTLELGDSALYLCASSLAGRENTEAFFGQGTRLTVV.

The rearrangement joins TRBV6-1 to TRBJ2-3, with TRBD1 matching 9 bases. J lost 2 bases, V lost 4 bases, and 7 bases had no gene match. Germline V gene data show CDR1 as MNHNS and CDR2 as SASEGT. The CDR3 contains 16 residues. The CDR3 DNA follows: TGTGCCAGCAGTGGACAGGGGGGTTCCACCACAGATACGCAGTATTTT. Protein product: CASSGQGGSTTDTQYF.